This T cell receptor beta chain was documented in a study of tumor-infiltrating lymphocytes in primary liver carcinoma. Points from the study as a whole: Tumor top-250-clone fraction significantly exceeded that of blood (p = 0.039). Compared with tumor region pairs, tumor-adjacent and tumor-blood pairs overlapped less. No more than about 8-24% of top clones could be seen in all five tumor regions.

Starting material for RNA and DNA co-extraction consisted of about 17-32 mg of unsorted bulk tissue. The template, roughly 0.45 ug total RNA, yielded TCR beta cDNA made with a constant-region primer. Investigators got TCR beta libraries out of three nested multiplex PCR rounds, done with slightly modified ARM-PCR. A C-beta reverse primer was combined with TRBV1-TRBV30 forward primers in the first two PCR rounds, and each round had about 10 cycles. TCRdb re-called the multiplex PCR reads with MiXCR, one entry per CDR3 protein. Among about 19,000 distinct CDR3 sequences listed, almost 80% were seen once. In this sample, this clonotype turned up a few times. Antigen: not known. The CDR3 is 17 amino acids. V shed 5 bases, J shed 1 base, and the junction held 12 bases outside the gene matches.

This clonotype was obtained from a woman in her thirties with primary liver carcinoma and hepatitis B virus infection. What was sequenced was liver tumor tissue from sampling region 4. Subset in this sample: tumor region T4, right-lateral pole. The chain recombines TRBV12-3 or TRBV12-4 with TRBJ2-5, with 8 positions matching TRBD2. The DNA of the CDR3 is TGTGCCAGCAGTACTCTATCCCGCGGGAGGTTCCAAGAGACCCAGTACTTC. Translated, it gives CASSTLSRGRFQETQYF.